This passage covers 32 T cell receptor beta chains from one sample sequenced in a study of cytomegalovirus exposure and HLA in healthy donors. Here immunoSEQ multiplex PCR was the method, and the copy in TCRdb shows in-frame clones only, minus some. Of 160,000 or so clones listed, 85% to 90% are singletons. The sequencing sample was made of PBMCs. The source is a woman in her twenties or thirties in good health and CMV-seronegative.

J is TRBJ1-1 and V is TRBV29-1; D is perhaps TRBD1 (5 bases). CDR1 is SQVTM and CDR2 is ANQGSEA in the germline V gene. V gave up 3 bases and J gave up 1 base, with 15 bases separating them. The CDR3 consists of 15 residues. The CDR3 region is CSVESRQSPNTEAFF. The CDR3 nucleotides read TGCAGCGTTGAGTCTCGACAGAGCCCGAACACTGAAGCTTTCTTT.

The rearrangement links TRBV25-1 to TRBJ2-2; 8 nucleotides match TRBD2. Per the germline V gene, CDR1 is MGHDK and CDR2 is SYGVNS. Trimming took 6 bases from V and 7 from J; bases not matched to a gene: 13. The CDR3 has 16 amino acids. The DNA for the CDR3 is TGTGCCAGCAGACCCCCAGGGACTAGTCTCCACGGGGAGCTGTTTTTT. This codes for CASRPPGTSLHGELFF.

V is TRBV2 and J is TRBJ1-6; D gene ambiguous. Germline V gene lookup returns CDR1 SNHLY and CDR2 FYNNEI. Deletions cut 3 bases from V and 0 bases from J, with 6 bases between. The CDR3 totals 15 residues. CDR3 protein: CASSERSSYNSPLHF. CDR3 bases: TGTGCCAGCAGTGAGAGGAGCTCCTATAATTCACCCCTCCACTTT.

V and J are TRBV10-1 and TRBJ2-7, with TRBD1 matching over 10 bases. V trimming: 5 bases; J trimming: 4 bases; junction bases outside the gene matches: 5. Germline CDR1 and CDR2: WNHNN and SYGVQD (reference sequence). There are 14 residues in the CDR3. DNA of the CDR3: TGCGCCAGCAGTCGGGACAGGGGAGATTACGAGCAGTACTTC. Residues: CASSRDRGDYEQYF.

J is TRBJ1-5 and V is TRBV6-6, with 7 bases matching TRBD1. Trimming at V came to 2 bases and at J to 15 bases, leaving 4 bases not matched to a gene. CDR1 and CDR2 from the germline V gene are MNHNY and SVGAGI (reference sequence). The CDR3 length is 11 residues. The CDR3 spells CASSYRGPRHF. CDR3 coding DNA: TGTGCCAGCAGTTACAGGGGGCCGCGGCATTTT.

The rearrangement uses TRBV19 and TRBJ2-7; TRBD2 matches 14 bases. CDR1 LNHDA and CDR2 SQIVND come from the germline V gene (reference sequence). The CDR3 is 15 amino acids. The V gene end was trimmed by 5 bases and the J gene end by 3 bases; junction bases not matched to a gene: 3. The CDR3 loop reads CASSQGLAGGYEQYF. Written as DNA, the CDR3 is TGTGCCAGTAGTCAAGGACTAGCGGGGGGCTACGAGCAGTACTTC.

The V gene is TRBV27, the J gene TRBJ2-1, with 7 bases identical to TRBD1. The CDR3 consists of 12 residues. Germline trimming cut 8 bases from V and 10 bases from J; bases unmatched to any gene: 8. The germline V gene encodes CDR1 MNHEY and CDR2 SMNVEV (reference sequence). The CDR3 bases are TGTGCCAGCCGTGACAGGGTAAGCGAGCAGTTCTTC. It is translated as CASRDRVSEQFF.

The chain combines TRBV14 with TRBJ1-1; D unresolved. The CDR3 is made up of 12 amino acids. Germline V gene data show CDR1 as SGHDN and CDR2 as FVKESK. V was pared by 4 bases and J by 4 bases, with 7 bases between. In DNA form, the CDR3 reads TGTGCCAGCAGCCCCTCGGGCACTGAAGCTTTCTTT. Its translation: CASSPSGTEAFF.

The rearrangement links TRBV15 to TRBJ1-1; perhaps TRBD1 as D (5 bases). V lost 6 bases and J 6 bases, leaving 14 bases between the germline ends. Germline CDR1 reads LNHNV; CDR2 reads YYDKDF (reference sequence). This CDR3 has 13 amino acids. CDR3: CATRAGGFAEAFF. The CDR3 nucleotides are TGTGCCACCAGAGCGGGGGGGTTCGCTGAAGCTTTCTTT.

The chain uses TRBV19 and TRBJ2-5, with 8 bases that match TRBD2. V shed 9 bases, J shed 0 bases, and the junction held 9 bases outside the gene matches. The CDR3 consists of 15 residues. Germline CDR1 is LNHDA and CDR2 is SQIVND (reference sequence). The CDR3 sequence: CASASGLDYQETQYF. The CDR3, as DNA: TGTGCCAGCGCATCGGGACTAGACTACCAAGAGACCCAGTACTTC.

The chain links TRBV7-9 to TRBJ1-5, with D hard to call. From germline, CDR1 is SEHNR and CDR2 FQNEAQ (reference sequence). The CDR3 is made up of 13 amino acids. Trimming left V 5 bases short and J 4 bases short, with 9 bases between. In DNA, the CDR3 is TGTGCCAGCAGCGAGAGCGTTAATCAGCCCCAGCATTTT. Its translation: CASSESVNQPQHF.

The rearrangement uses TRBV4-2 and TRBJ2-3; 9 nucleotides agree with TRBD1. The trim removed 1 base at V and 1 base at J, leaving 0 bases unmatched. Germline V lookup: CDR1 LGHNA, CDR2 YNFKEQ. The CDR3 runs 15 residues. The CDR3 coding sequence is TGTGCCAGCAGCCAAGGGACAGGGGGCACAGATACGCAGTATTTT. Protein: CASSQGTGGTDTQYF.

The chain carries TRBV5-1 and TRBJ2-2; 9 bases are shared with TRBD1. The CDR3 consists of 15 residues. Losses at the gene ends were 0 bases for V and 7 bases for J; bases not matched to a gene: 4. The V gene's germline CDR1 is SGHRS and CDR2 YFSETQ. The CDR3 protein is CASSLGDRENGELFF. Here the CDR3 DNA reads TGCGCCAGCAGCTTGGGGGACAGGGAGAACGGGGAGCTGTTTTTT.

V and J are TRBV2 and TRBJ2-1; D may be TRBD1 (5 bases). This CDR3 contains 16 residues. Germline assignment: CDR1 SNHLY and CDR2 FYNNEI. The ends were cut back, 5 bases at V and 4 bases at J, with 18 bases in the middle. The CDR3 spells CASSPQGISLYNEQFF. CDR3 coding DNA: TGTGCCAGCAGTCCCCAGGGAATCAGCCTTTACAATGAGCAGTTCTTC.

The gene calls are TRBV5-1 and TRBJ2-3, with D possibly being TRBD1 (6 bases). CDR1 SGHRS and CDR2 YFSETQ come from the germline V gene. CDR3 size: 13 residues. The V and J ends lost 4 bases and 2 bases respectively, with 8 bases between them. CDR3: CASSAGVTDTQYF. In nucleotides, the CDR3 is TGCGCCAGCAGCGCAGGGGTCACAGATACGCAGTATTTT.

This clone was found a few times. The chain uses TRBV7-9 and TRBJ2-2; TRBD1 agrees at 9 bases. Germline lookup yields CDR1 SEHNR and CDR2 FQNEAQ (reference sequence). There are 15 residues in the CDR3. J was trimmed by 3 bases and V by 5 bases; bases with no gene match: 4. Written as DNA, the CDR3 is TGTGCCAGCAGCCCGGGACAGGGATACACCGGGGAGCTGTTTTTT. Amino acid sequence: CASSPGQGYTGELFF.

The CDR3 sequence: CASSKVTGTTSYGYTF. The CDR3 coding sequence is TGTGCCAGCAGCAAAGTTACCGGGACAACTTCCTATGGCTACACCTTC. The J gene is TRBJ1-2, the V gene TRBV5-6; tentatively, D is TRBD1 (6 bases). The CDR3 length is 16 residues. With 4 bases removed from V and 4 bases from J, the gap between germline ends came to 20 bases. The germline V gene has CDR1 SGHDT and CDR2 YYEEEE.

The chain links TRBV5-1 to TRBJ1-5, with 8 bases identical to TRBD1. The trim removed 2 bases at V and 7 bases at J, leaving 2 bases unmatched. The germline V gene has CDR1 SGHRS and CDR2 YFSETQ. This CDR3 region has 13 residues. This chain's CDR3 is CASSLTGGQPQHF. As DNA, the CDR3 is TGCGCCAGCAGCTTAACAGGGGGACAGCCCCAGCATTTT.

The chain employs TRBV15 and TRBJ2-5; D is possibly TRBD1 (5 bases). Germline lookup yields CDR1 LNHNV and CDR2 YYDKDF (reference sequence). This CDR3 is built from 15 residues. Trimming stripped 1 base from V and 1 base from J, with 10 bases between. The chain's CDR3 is CATSRAVGLQETQYF. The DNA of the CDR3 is TGTGCCACCAGCAGAGCTGTGGGGCTCCAAGAGACCCAGTACTTC.

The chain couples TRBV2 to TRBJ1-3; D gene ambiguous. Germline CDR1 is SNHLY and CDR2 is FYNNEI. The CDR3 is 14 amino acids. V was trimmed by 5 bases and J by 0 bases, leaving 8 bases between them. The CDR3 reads CASSSEASGNTIYF. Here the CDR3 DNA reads TGTGCCAGCAGTTCAGAGGCCTCTGGAAACACCATATATTTT.

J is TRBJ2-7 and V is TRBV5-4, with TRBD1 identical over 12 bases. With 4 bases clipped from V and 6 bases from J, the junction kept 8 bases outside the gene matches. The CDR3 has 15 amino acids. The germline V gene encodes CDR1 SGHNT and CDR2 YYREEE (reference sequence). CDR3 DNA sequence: TGTGCCAGCAGCCCGCCGGGGACAGGGGGCGCCGAGCAGTACTTC. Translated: CASSPPGTGGAEQYF.

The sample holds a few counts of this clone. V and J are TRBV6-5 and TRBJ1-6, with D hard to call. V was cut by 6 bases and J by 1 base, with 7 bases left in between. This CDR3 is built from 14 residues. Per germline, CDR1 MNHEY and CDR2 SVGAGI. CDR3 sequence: CASSPRSYNSPLHF. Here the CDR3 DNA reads TGTGCCAGCAGCCCCAGATCCTATAATTCACCCCTCCACTTT.

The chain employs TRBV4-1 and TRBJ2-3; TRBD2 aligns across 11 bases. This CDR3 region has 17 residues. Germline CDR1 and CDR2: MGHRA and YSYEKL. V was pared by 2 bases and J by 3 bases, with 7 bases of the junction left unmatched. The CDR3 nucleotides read TGCGCCAGCAGCCAATCTATAGCGGGGGGGCTGACAGATACGCAGTATTTT. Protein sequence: CASSQSIAGGLTDTQYF.

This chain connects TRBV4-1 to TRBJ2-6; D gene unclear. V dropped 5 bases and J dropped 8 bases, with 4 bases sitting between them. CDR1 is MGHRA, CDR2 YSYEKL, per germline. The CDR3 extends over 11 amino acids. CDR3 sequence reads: CASSSTNVLTF. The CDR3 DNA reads TGCGCCAGCAGCTCCACCAACGTCCTGACTTTC.

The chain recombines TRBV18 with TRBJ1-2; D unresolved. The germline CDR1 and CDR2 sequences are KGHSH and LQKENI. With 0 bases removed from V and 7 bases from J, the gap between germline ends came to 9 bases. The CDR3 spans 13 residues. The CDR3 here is CASSPPSPGGYTF. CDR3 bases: TGTGCCAGCTCACCACCTTCCCCAGGTGGCTACACCTTC.

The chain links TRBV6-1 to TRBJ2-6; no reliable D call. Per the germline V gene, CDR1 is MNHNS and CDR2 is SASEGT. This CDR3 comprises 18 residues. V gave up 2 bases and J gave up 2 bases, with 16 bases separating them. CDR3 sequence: CASSEFPSTFPGANVLTF. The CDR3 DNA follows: TGTGCCAGCAGTGAATTCCCCTCGACATTCCCTGGGGCCAACGTCCTGACTTTC.

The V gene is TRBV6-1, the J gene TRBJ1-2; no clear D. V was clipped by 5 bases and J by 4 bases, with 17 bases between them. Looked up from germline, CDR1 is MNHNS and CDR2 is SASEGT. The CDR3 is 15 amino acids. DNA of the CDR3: TGTGCCAGCAGTTCACCGGGAGAGGCGGTCTATGGCTACACCTTC. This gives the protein CASSSPGEAVYGYTF.

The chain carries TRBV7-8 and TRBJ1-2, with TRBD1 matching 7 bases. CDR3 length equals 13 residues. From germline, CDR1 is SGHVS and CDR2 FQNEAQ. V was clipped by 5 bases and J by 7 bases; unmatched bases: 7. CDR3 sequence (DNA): TGTGCCAGCAGCCGTACAGGGGAGAGTGGCTACACCTTC. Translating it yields CASSRTGESGYTF.

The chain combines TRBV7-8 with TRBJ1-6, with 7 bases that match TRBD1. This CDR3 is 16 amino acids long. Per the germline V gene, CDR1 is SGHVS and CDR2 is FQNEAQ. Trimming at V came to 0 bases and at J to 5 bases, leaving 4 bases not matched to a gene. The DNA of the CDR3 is TGTGCCAGCAGCTTAGCGACAGGGCGCGATAATTCACCCCTCCACTTT. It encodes CASSLATGRDNSPLHF.

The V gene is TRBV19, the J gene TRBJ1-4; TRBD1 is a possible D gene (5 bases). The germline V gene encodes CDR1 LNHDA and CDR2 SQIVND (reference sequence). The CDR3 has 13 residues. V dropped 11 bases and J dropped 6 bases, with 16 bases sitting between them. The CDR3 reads CAARGRVDEKLFF. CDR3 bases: TGTGCCGCTCGTGGCAGGGTCGATGAAAAACTGTTTTTT.

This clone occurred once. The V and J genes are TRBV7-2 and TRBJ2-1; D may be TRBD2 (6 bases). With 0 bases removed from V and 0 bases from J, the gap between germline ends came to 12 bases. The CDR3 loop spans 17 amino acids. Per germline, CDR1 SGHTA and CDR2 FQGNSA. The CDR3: CASSLAVRGSSYNEQFF. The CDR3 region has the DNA TGTGCCAGCAGCTTAGCTGTCCGGGGGAGCTCCTACAATGAGCAGTTCTTC.

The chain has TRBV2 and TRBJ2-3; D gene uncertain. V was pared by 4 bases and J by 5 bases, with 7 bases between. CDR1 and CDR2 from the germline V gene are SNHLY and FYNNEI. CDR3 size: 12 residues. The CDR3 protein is CASSVLEDTQYF. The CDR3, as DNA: TGTGCCAGCAGTGTTTTAGAAGATACGCAGTATTTT.